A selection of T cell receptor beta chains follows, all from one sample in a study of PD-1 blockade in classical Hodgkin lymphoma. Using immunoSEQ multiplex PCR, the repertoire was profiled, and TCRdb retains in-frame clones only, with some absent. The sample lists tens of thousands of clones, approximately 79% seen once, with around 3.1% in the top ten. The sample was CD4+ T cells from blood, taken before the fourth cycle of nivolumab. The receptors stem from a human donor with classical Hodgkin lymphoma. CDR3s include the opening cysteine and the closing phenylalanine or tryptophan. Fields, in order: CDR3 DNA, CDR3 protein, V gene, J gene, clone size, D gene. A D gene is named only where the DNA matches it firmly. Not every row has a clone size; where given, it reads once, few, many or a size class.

CDR3 DNA: TGTGCCAGCAGTTTCCCGGGACAGGGGAGTTCAGGGGTAAACTATGGCTACACCTTC
CDR3 protein: CASSFPGQGSSGVNYGYTF
V gene: TRBV28
J gene: TRBJ1-2
clone size: NA
D gene: TRBD1

CDR3 DNA: TGTGCCAGCAGTGAAGTCGGCGCACCCAGTCCCCAGCATTTT
CDR3 protein: CASSEVGAPSPQHF
V gene: TRBV6-1
J gene: TRBJ1-5
clone size: NA
D gene: NA

CDR3 DNA: TGTGCCAGCAGCCCCGGGACAGGCACCAATCAGCCCCAGCATTTT
CDR3 protein: CASSPGTGTNQPQHF
V gene: TRBV9
J gene: TRBJ1-5
clone size: few
D gene: TRBD1

CDR3 DNA: TGTGCCATCAGGCAACCGGGACTAGAGGTTGCGGATACGCAGTATTTT
CDR3 protein: CAIRQPGLEVADTQYF
V gene: TRBV10-3
J gene: TRBJ2-3
clone size: NA
D gene: TRBD2

CDR3 DNA: TGTGCCAGCTCACTAGGGACAGGGCAATCCTACGAGCAGTACTTC
CDR3 protein: CASSLGTGQSYEQYF
V gene: TRBV18
J gene: TRBJ2-7
clone size: once
D gene: TRBD1

CDR3 DNA: TGTGCCATCAGTGAGTCGAAGGGAGGAGGCAATCAGCCCCAGCATTTT
CDR3 protein: CAISESKGGGNQPQHF
V gene: TRBV10-3
J gene: TRBJ1-5
clone size: NA
D gene: NA

CDR3 DNA: TGTGCCAGCAGCCAGTCTCCGGGACAGGGTTCACAGTATAGCAATCAGCCCCAGCATTTT
CDR3 protein: CASSQSPGQGSQYSNQPQHF
V gene: TRBV4-2
J gene: TRBJ1-5
clone size: NA
D gene: TRBD1

CDR3 DNA: TGTGCCAGCAGCTCACCGGGACAGGGGGCCTATGGCTACACCTTC
CDR3 protein: CASSSPGQGAYGYTF
V gene: TRBV13
J gene: TRBJ1-2
clone size: NA
D gene: TRBD1

CDR3 DNA: TGTGCCAGCCACTGGGCATCCTTGGGGGGCTACACCTTC
CDR3 protein: CASHWASLGGYTF
V gene: TRBV5-6
J gene: TRBJ1-2
clone size: NA
D gene: NA

CDR3 DNA: TGTGCCAGTACCTTGGAGGCGGGGGCCTACGAGCAGTACTTC
CDR3 protein: CASTLEAGAYEQYF
V gene: TRBV19
J gene: TRBJ2-7
clone size: once
D gene: TRBD2

CDR3 DNA: TGTGCCAGCAGTGGGGGCAATTCACCCCTCCACTTT
CDR3 protein: CASSGGNSPLHF
V gene: TRBV28
J gene: TRBJ1-6
clone size: NA
D gene: NA

CDR3 DNA: TGTGCCAGCAGCTTGTCGGGGTTCGTTGGGAATCAGCCCCAGCATTTT
CDR3 protein: CASSLSGFVGNQPQHF
V gene: TRBV5-6
J gene: TRBJ1-5
clone size: NA
D gene: NA

CDR3 DNA: TGCGCCAGCAGTGACCCCGAATCCTACGAGCAGTACTTC
CDR3 protein: CASSDPESYEQYF
V gene: TRBV10-2
J gene: TRBJ2-7
clone size: NA
D gene: NA

CDR3 DNA: TGTGCCAGCAGCCTCGGGGGGGGACATCAAGAGACCCAGTACTTC
CDR3 protein: CASSLGGGHQETQYF
V gene: TRBV7-2
J gene: TRBJ2-5
clone size: NA
D gene: TRBD2

CDR3 DNA: TGTGCCTGGAGTGTAGGGGGGGCGCAGAAACTGTTTTTT
CDR3 protein: CAWSVGGAQKLFF
V gene: TRBV30
J gene: TRBJ1-4
clone size: few
D gene: NA

CDR3 DNA: TGTGCCAGCAGCTTCGGACGGTACTATGGCTACACCTTC
CDR3 protein: CASSFGRYYGYTF
V gene: TRBV5-6
J gene: TRBJ1-2
clone size: NA
D gene: NA

CDR3 DNA: TGTGCCAGCAGCTTAGGTGGTGAATGGGAGAACACCATATATTTT
CDR3 protein: CASSLGGEWENTIYF
V gene: TRBV7-9
J gene: TRBJ1-3
clone size: NA
D gene: NA

CDR3 DNA: TGTGCCAGCAGTGAGCGGGGGGGTCGTAACTATGGCTACACCTTC
CDR3 protein: CASSERGGRNYGYTF
V gene: TRBV6-1
J gene: TRBJ1-2
clone size: once
D gene: NA

CDR3 DNA: TGTGCCAGCAGCCACGACCGACAGACCTGGGGGACCTTC
CDR3 protein: CASSHDRQTWGTF
V gene: TRBV4-2
J gene: TRBJ1-2
clone size: NA
D gene: NA

CDR3 DNA: TGTGCCAGCAGCTTATCACCGCCGGGACAGGGATACAATGAGCAGTTCTTC
CDR3 protein: CASSLSPPGQGYNEQFF
V gene: TRBV7-2
J gene: TRBJ2-1
clone size: NA
D gene: TRBD1

CDR3 DNA: TGTGCCAGCAGCCAAGATACGGGCAGGGGAGGCTCACCCCTCCACTTT
CDR3 protein: CASSQDTGRGGSPLHF
V gene: TRBV4-2
J gene: TRBJ1-6
clone size: NA
D gene: NA

CDR3 DNA: TGTGCCAGCAGCCGTTTGGTTGGGGGTGGAAACACTGAAGCTTTCTTT
CDR3 protein: CASSRLVGGGNTEAFF
V gene: TRBV5-6
J gene: TRBJ1-1
clone size: NA
D gene: NA

CDR3 DNA: TGTGCCAGCAGCCGGGACAGGGTTAGAATCTACACCTTC
CDR3 protein: CASSRDRVRIYTF
V gene: TRBV5-6
J gene: TRBJ1-2
clone size: NA
D gene: TRBD1

CDR3 DNA: TGTGCCAGCAGCTTGGGGCCAGCCCCCAGCAATCAGCCCCAGCATTTT
CDR3 protein: CASSLGPAPSNQPQHF
V gene: TRBV5-5
J gene: TRBJ1-5
clone size: NA
D gene: NA

CDR3 DNA: TGTGCCATCGGCAAGGGGGGAGAGACTGAAGCTTTCTTT
CDR3 protein: CAIGKGGETEAFF
V gene: TRBV10-3
J gene: TRBJ1-1
clone size: NA
D gene: NA

CDR3 DNA: TGTGCCAGCAGAGACAGGGTGGAGACCCAGTACTTC
CDR3 protein: CASRDRVETQYF
V gene: TRBV6-5
J gene: TRBJ2-5
clone size: NA
D gene: TRBD1

CDR3 DNA: TGTGCCAGCTCACCCTTTACACACTTCATGAACACTGAAGCTTTCTTT
CDR3 protein: CASSPFTHFMNTEAFF
V gene: TRBV18
J gene: TRBJ1-1
clone size: medium-sized
D gene: NA

CDR3 DNA: TGTGCCAGCAGTACGGGTACAGGGGGCGCGACCCAGCATTTT
CDR3 protein: CASSTGTGGATQHF
V gene: TRBV28
J gene: TRBJ1-5
clone size: NA
D gene: TRBD1

CDR3 DNA: TGTGCCTGGAGATTGGGACTAGCGGGGGAGATCAATGAGCAGTTCTTC
CDR3 protein: CAWRLGLAGEINEQFF
V gene: TRBV30
J gene: TRBJ2-1
clone size: NA
D gene: TRBD2

CDR3 DNA: TGCGCCAGCAGCTTGGCCACCAGCGGACGGACCGGGGAGCTGTTTTTT
CDR3 protein: CASSLATSGRTGELFF
V gene: TRBV5-1
J gene: TRBJ2-2
clone size: NA
D gene: NA

CDR3 DNA: TGTGCCAGCCGACAGGGGCAGGGCTATGGCTACACCTTC
CDR3 protein: CASRQGQGYGYTF
V gene: TRBV7-2
J gene: TRBJ1-2
clone size: NA
D gene: TRBD1

CDR3 DNA: TGTGCCAGTAGTTCCCGCAACGGGCGTGGCTACACCTTC
CDR3 protein: CASSSRNGRGYTF
V gene: TRBV19
J gene: TRBJ1-2
clone size: few
D gene: NA

CDR3 DNA: TGTGCCAGCAGCTTAATGCTGGGGCTCTCTGGAAACACCATATATTTT
CDR3 protein: CASSLMLGLSGNTIYF
V gene: TRBV7-2
J gene: TRBJ1-3
clone size: NA
D gene: NA

CDR3 DNA: TGTGCCAGCACCTCCTCCGGGGCGAACACCGGGGAGCTGTTTTTT
CDR3 protein: CASTSSGANTGELFF
V gene: TRBV7-6
J gene: TRBJ2-2
clone size: NA
D gene: NA

CDR3 DNA: TGCGCCAGCAGCTTGGGGTACGAGCAGTACTTC
CDR3 protein: CASSLGYEQYF
V gene: TRBV5-1
J gene: TRBJ2-7
clone size: few
D gene: NA

CDR3 DNA: TGTGCCAGTAGTATCTCCTTTAAAGGGGGCTCGGGTGAGCAGTTCTTC
CDR3 protein: CASSISFKGGSGEQFF
V gene: TRBV19
J gene: TRBJ2-1
clone size: NA
D gene: TRBD1

CDR3 DNA: TGTGCCAGTAGTATAATTGGGACCTACAATGAGCAGTTCTTC
CDR3 protein: CASSIIGTYNEQFF
V gene: TRBV19
J gene: TRBJ2-1
clone size: NA
D gene: NA